The 18 T cell receptor beta chains below come from one sample, sequenced in a study of cytotoxic CD8 clonotypes in ibrutinib-treated CLL. The repertoire was sequenced with immunoSEQ multiplex PCR; TCRdb's copy has only in-frame clones and lacks some. Altogether about 25,000 clones are present, 65% to 90% being singletons, with the ten largest covering approximately 8.1%. The starting material was PBMCs, obtained after 24 months of ibrutinib treatment. These receptors originate from a human donor with chronic lymphocytic leukemia.

This clone was seen more than once but under ten times. The chain carries TRBV27 and TRBJ2-3; 13 positions match TRBD2. CDR1 is MNHEY, CDR2 SMNVEV, per germline (reference sequence). CDR3 length: 16 residues. The J segment lost 2 bases and the V segment lost 5 bases, leaving 4 bases of the junction unmatched. The DNA of the CDR3 is TGTGCCAGCAGTGTCGGACTAGCGGGGGTCACAGATACGCAGTATTTT. This gives the protein CASSVGLAGVTDTQYF.

The chain combines TRBV7-9 with TRBJ2-7, with D possibly being TRBD1 (6 bases). Germline V gives CDR1 SEHNR, CDR2 FQNEAQ (reference sequence). Trimming removed 1 base from V and 3 bases from J, with 10 bases in between. This CDR3 comprises 14 residues. CDR3 DNA: TGTGCCAGCAGCTTAGAGGGCAGGGGCTACGAGCAGTACTTC. Amino acids: CASSLEGRGYEQYF.

V usage is TRBV5-4 and J usage is TRBJ2-5; 7 nucleotides match TRBD1. The germline CDR1 and CDR2 sequences are SGHNT and YYREEE (reference sequence). The CDR3 is made up of 13 amino acids. J gave up 5 bases and V 5 bases, and 6 bases lay outside the gene matches. The CDR3 DNA sequence: TGTGCCAGCAGTCCGGACAGGTTTGAGACCCAGTACTTC. Encoded protein: CASSPDRFETQYF. The full variable domain, rest sourced from reference TRBV5-4 and TRBJ2-5, is ETGVTQSPTHLIKTRGQQVTLRCSSQSGHNTVSWYQQALGQGPQFIFQYYREEENGRGNFPPRFSGLQFPNYSSELNVNALELDDSALYLCASSPDRFETQYFGPGTRLLVL.

The chain employs TRBV6-1 and TRBJ2-5; tentative D call: TRBD1 (6 bases). Trimming pared 4 bases from V and 7 bases from J, leaving 25 bases between. In germline, CDR1 is MNHNS, CDR2 SASEGT. This CDR3 region has 17 residues. The CDR3 is CASSGEMGASRSWTQYF. CDR3 in DNA: TGTGCCAGCAGTGGGGAAATGGGGGCTTCCCGTTCTTGGACCCAGTACTTC.

This chain connects TRBV14 to TRBJ2-5; possible D gene TRBD2, 5 bases. V was pared by 4 bases and J by 7 bases, with 16 bases between. This CDR3 region has 14 residues. Germline values: CDR1 SGHDN, CDR2 FVKESK. The CDR3 here is CASSPLSGYPTQYF. The CDR3 bases are TGTGCCAGCAGCCCCCTGTCGGGGTACCCGACCCAGTACTTC.

This clone was counted once. J is TRBJ2-7 and V is TRBV6-6; 8 positions match TRBD1. V trimming: 10 bases; J trimming: 3 bases; junction bases outside the gene matches: 5. The CDR3 is 12 amino acids. Germline V gives CDR1 MNHNY, CDR2 SVGAGI (reference sequence). CDR3 loop: CATMTGVYEQYF. CDR3 DNA sequence: TGTGCCACTATGACAGGGGTCTACGAGCAGTACTTC.

This chain connects TRBV19 to TRBJ1-4, with 8 positions matching TRBD1. Germline CDR1 reads LNHDA; CDR2 reads SQIVND (reference sequence). V lost 5 bases, J lost 8 bases, and 10 bases stayed unmatched. This CDR3 contains 15 residues. Here the CDR3 DNA reads TGTGCCAGTAGTCTTCGGACAGGGAATTCGGAAAAACTGTTTTTT. The encoded protein is CASSLRTGNSEKLFF.

The rearrangement joins TRBV19 to TRBJ2-5; D is undetermined. Germline loops: CDR1 LNHDA, CDR2 SQIVND (reference sequence). V was pared by 8 bases and J by 2 bases, with 9 bases between. The length of the CDR3 is 12 residues. For the CDR3, the DNA is TGTGCCAGTGGTGGCGGACAAGAGACCCAGTACTTC. This translates into CASGGGQETQYF.

The chain uses TRBV18 and TRBJ2-7; D possibly uses TRBD1 or TRBD2 (6 bases each). The germline CDR1 and CDR2 sequences are KGHSH and LQKENI. V shed 3 bases and J shed 6 bases, with 18 bases lying between them. This CDR3 has 15 residues. The CDR3 DNA reads as TGTGCCAGCTCACCCCCCGGGTGGGGGGCGGGCGAGCAGTACTTC. This codes for CASSPPGWGAGEQYF.

The chain carries TRBV12-5 and TRBJ1-2; D uncertain. The CDR3 is 13 residues long. The V and J ends lost 1 base and 9 bases respectively, with 12 bases between them. Germline V CDR1 and CDR2: LGHNT, FRNRAP. The DNA of the CDR3 is TGTGCTAGTGGTTTGGGCGGCTCGAGCCGCTACACCTTC. This codes for CASGLGGSSRYTF.

This clone came up once. The J gene is TRBJ1-6, the V gene TRBV27, with D unclear. The CDR3 runs to 12 residues. In germline, CDR1 is MNHEY, CDR2 SMNVEV (reference sequence). The V gene lost 6 bases and the J gene lost 0 bases, with 0 bases spanning the gap. In DNA form, the CDR3 reads TGTGCCAGCAGCTCCTATAATTCACCCCTCCACTTT. Its translation: CASSSYNSPLHF.

The rearrangement uses TRBV7-9 and TRBJ1-4, with D perhaps matching TRBD1 (5 bases). This CDR3 has 13 amino acids. Germline lookup yields CDR1 SEHNR and CDR2 FQNEAQ (reference sequence). V lost 5 bases, J lost 8 bases, and 12 bases lay in between. The CDR3 region has the DNA TGTGCCAGCAGCCAAGAAGGGGTGGAAAAACTGTTTTTT. Protein: CASSQEGVEKLFF.

This rearrangement joins TRBV7-2 to TRBJ1-5; D gene ambiguous. Trimming pared 5 bases from V and 5 bases from J, leaving 10 bases between. The CDR3 has 13 residues. Per the germline V gene, CDR1 is SGHTA and CDR2 is FQGNSA. DNA for the CDR3: TGTGCCAGCAGCCGCTTCTGGGATCAGCCCCAGCATTTT. Translated: CASSRFWDQPQHF.

The chain carries TRBV19 and TRBJ2-7; 7 bases align to TRBD1. The junction had 3 bases not matched to a gene; V was cut back by 3 bases and J by 4 bases. This CDR3 is 13 amino acids long. The germline V gene encodes CDR1 LNHDA and CDR2 SQIVND (reference sequence). The CDR3 region has the DNA TGTGCCAGTAGTATTAGGGACAGATACGAGCAGTACTTC. It is translated as CASSIRDRYEQYF.

The V gene is TRBV10-1, the J gene TRBJ2-7, with D perhaps matching TRBD1 (6 bases). CDR1 is WNHNN, CDR2 SYGVQD, per germline (reference sequence). Trimming shortened V by 3 bases and J by 6 bases, and 21 bases separated the two germline ends. The CDR3 sequence is 16 residues long. CDR3 bases: TGCGCCAGCAGTGAATTCTGGACAGAGATACTATTCGAGCAGTACTTC. The encoded protein is CASSEFWTEILFEQYF.

The chain has TRBV7-9 and TRBJ1-1; D unresolved. The CDR3 covers 12 residues. Germline lookup yields CDR1 SEHNR and CDR2 FQNEAQ (reference sequence). Trimming took off 4 bases at V and 5 bases at J, with 8 bases between the two ends. The CDR3 DNA reads as TGTGCCAGCAGCTATGAAGGAACTGAAGCTTTCTTT. It codes for CASSYEGTEAFF.

This chain uses TRBV12-1 with TRBJ1-3; the D call of TRBD1 is as the table states it, not checked on the DNA. TRBV12-1 is a recognized pseudogene. The length of the CDR3 is 15 residues. In nucleotides, the CDR3 is TGTGCCAGCAGCCCGGACATCCCTTTGGGAAACACCATATATTTT. Translating gives CASSPDIPLGNTIYF.

This CDR3 is CASSLMGGSPYGYTF. As DNA, the CDR3 is TGTGCCAGCAGCTTAATGGGGGGTAGTCCATATGGCTACACCTTC. The rearrangement joins TRBV7-3 to TRBJ1-2; maybe TRBD1 (5 bases). The CDR3 contains 15 residues. Per germline, CDR1 SGHTA and CDR2 FQGTGA. Trimming removed 1 base from V and 5 bases from J, with 14 bases in between. Together with reference TRBV7-3 and TRBJ1-2, the CDR3 gives the full variable domain: GAGVSQTPSNKVTEKGKYVELRCDPISGHTALYWYRQSLGQGPEFLIYFQGTGAADDSGLPNDRFFAVRPEGSVSTLKIQRTERGDSAVYLCASSLMGGSPYGYTFGSGTRLTVV.